This TCR beta chain was recorded in a study of neurological immune-mediated disorders. Time point in this sample: longitudinal time-point 2. In Maryland, USA, blood bank volunteers were the healthy controls. Stored at -80 C, 2 million PBMCs were the source of the unsorted libraries. Via MiXCR, TCRdb re-called the 5' RACE reads, giving one row per CDR3 protein. The table shows tens of thousands of distinct CDR3 sequences, with around 10% occurring only once. Trimming took 7 bases from V and 5 from J; bases not matched to a gene: 5. This CDR3 is 13 amino acids long. Germline loops: CDR1 MDHEN, CDR2 SYDVKM.

Material: PBMCs. This rearrangement joins TRBV28 to TRBJ2-1; 7 bases map to TRBD2. The clonotype comes from a man between 25 and 39 years old in good health. CDR3 sequence: CASIQLANNEQFF. CDR3 DNA: TGTGCCAGCATCCAACTAGCGAACAATGAGCAGTTCTTC.